This T cell receptor beta chain was captured by sequencing in a study of shared clonotypes between healthy human individuals. Points from the study as a whole: Rarefaction exposed incomplete sorted-subset sequencing despite large depth.

On this clone itself: Its antigen is as yet unknown. The sample contains more than one DNA sequence encoding this CDR3.

Repertoires were generated with immunoSEQ multiplex PCR, while TCRdb's copy carries only in-frame clones and drops some. The sample holds millions of clones, around nine tenths seen once. Caucasian adults residing in Nashville, Tennessee made up all the donors. The sequencing input was naive CD4+ T cells sorted from blood. Subset of the sample: CD45RA+ positively selected. The clonotype originates from a young man in good health.

The CDR3 DNA reads TGTGCCAGCTCACCCCCGGGACAGGGGATGAACACTGAAGCTTTCTTT. Encoded protein: CASSPPGQGMNTEAFF. The chain uses TRBV18 and TRBJ1-1; 10 nucleotides align to TRBD1. The CDR3 extends over 16 amino acids. The junction had 4 bases not matched to a gene; V was cut back by 3 bases and J by 0 bases. Germline CDR1 and CDR2: KGHSH and LQKENI.